This T cell receptor beta chain was sequenced for a study of T-cell memory formation after mild COVID-19. Whole-study context: TCR clusters mostly belonged to single donors. Findings and caveats of the study: Shrinking CD4+ clones were chiefly CM and EM; CD8+ ones were chiefly EMRA. Within pre-infection memory, some responding clones were found, suggesting cross-reactive memory joined.

CDR3 size: 14 residues. V was pared by 6 bases and J by 12 bases, with 6 bases of the junction left unmatched. The V gene's germline CDR1 is ENHRY and CDR2 SYGVKD. There are a few counts of this clonotype. Its matching antigen is unknown. UMIs and sample barcodes were carried by the TCR alpha and TCR beta cDNA libraries that 5'RACE produced using constant-segment primers. TCRdb ran MiXCR on the 5' RACE reads and lists one entry per CDR3 protein. This table has over 500,000 distinct CDR3 sequences, 17% appearing once. The sample consisted of PBMCs or a T cell subset sorted from them (not recorded which). The J gene is TRBJ2-1, the V gene TRBV10-3, with 15 bases aligning to TRBD2. This receptor was identified in an adult woman who had mild COVID-19 (a few samples of this study predate the infection). Cell type and time point are not known. DNA for the CDR3: TGTGCCATCAGGACAGGGACTAGCGGGGGGTGGCAGTTCTTC. This translates into CAIRTGTSGGWQFF.